These 27 T cell receptor beta chains originate from one sample sequenced in a study of OX40 agonist ivuxolimab in advanced cancers. The table came from immunoSEQ multiplex PCR; TCRdb's copy has only in-frame clones and leaves some out. The table records approximately 49,000 clones, less than 85% of them present only once. Specimen: CD4+ or CD8+ T cells sorted from blood, collected in a trial of the OX40 agonist ivuxolimab. The receptors were gathered from an adult with an advanced solid tumor such as melanoma, head and neck, liver or kidney cancer.

This chain connects TRBV4-3 to TRBJ2-3, with 12 bases lining up with TRBD2. CDR1 and CDR2 (germline): LGHNA, YSLEER. The CDR3 extends over 15 amino acids. V trimming: 0 bases; J trimming: 9 bases; junction bases outside the gene matches: 4. The DNA for the CDR3 is TGCGCCAGCAGCCAAGATTCTAGCGGGGGGGAGACGCAGTATTTT. This codes for CASSQDSSGGETQYF.

The V and J genes are TRBV11-2 and TRBJ2-1; weak D call: TRBD1 (5 bases). The CDR3 is made up of 14 amino acids. Germline V gene lookup returns CDR1 SGHAT and CDR2 FQNNGV. Trimming took off 5 bases at V and 4 bases at J, with 12 bases between the two ends. The DNA for the CDR3 is TGTGCCAGCAGCCAACCCTCAGGGTACAATGAGCAGTTCTTC. Its translation is CASSQPSGYNEQFF.

This chain links TRBV6-5 with TRBJ2-1, with 8 bases fitting TRBD1. The CDR3 contains 13 residues. CDR1 MNHEY and CDR2 SVGAGI come from the germline V gene. J lost 6 bases, V lost 6 bases, and 4 bases had no gene match. DNA for the CDR3: TGTGCCAGCAGCATGGGACAGGTCAATGAGCAGTTCTTC. As protein: CASSMGQVNEQFF.

The CDR3 DNA is TGTGCCAGCAGTTATTTTGCAGGCTTAAACACTGAAGCTTTCTTT. It is translated as CASSYFAGLNTEAFF. This chain connects TRBV6-5 to TRBJ1-1; D not resolved. V lost 3 bases and J lost 2, with 13 bases in between. Germline CDR1 and CDR2: MNHEY and SVGAGI. The CDR3 covers 15 residues.

The chain recombines TRBV7-6 with TRBJ2-2, with 8 bases fitting TRBD2. CDR3 length equals 15 residues. Germline values: CDR1 SGHVS, CDR2 FNYEAQ. The V gene end was trimmed by 1 base and the J gene end by 3 bases; junction bases not matched to a gene: 1. The CDR3 DNA sequence: TGTGCCAGCAGCTTAGGGACTAGCCACACCGGGGAGCTGTTTTTT. It yields the protein CASSLGTSHTGELFF.

The rearrangement links TRBV6-5 to TRBJ1-2; the D gene is possibly TRBD1 (5 bases). The V gene lost 0 bases and the J gene lost 3 bases, with 8 bases spanning the gap. Germline V lookup: CDR1 MNHEY, CDR2 SVGAGI. This CDR3 spans 14 amino acids. The DNA of the CDR3 is TGTGCCAGCAGTTACTCCGGGGCTTACTATGGCTACACCTTC. It encodes CASSYSGAYYGYTF.

This clone was observed a few times. The chain carries TRBV30 and TRBJ1-2, with TRBD1 as a possible D gene (6 bases). The length of the CDR3 is 12 residues. Germline CDR1 and CDR2: GTSNPN and SVGIG (reference sequence). V lost 4 bases and J lost 6, with 12 bases in between. The DNA for the CDR3 is TGTGCCTGGATAGGCAGGGGAGATGGCTACACCTTC. Translated, it gives CAWIGRGDGYTF.

The CDR3 reads CASSLTPNYEQYV. CDR3 DNA sequence: TGTGCCAGCAGTTTAACACCGAACTACGAGCAGTACGTC. This sequence joins TRBV27 and TRBJ2-7; no clear D gene. The CDR3 runs 13 residues. The V gene lost 2 bases and the J gene lost 3 bases, with 8 bases spanning the gap. Germline V gene lookup returns CDR1 MNHEY and CDR2 SMNVEV (reference sequence).

This clone has a single count. The CDR3 loop reads CASSPRTGHTGELFF. The DNA of the CDR3 is TGTGCCAGCAGCCCCCGGACAGGTCACACCGGGGAGCTGTTTTTT. This chain links TRBV7-7 with TRBJ2-2; 7 positions agree with TRBD1. CDR1 SSHAT and CDR2 FNYEAQ come from the germline V gene (reference sequence). The CDR3 loop spans 15 amino acids. V gave up 5 bases and J gave up 3 bases; unmatched junction bases: 6.

The chain recombines TRBV11-2 with TRBJ2-3; TRBD2 matches 10 bases. Looked up from germline, CDR1 is SGHAT and CDR2 is FQNNGV. Trimming removed 5 bases from V and 1 base from J; junction bases left unmatched: 6. The CDR3 covers 16 residues. The CDR3 coding sequence is TGTGCCAGCAGCCCCTCAGCGGGGGGGGGCACAGATACGCAGTATTTT. Residues: CASSPSAGGGTDTQYF. Looking up the rest from reference TRBV11-2 and TRBJ2-3 gives the full variable domain: EAGVAQSPRYKIIEKRQSVAFWCNPISGHATLYWYQQILGQGPKLLIQFQNNGVVDDSQLPKDRFSAERLKGVDSTLKIQPAKLEDSAVYLCASSPSAGGGTDTQYFGPGTRLTVL.

A few counts support this clone. V is TRBV11-2 and J is TRBJ2-7; possible D gene TRBD1, 6 bases. V was pared by 2 bases and J by 0 bases, with 11 bases between. This CDR3 has 15 residues. CDR1 and CDR2 (germline): SGHAT, FQNNGV. The CDR3 protein is CASSLPGQSSYEQYV. CDR3 nucleotides: TGTGCCAGCAGCTTACCCGGACAGAGCTCCTACGAGCAGTACGTC.

A word on this clone: One end of the junction fails to match germline, which may point to a read error. V is TRBV28 and J is TRBJ1-2; D perhaps matches TRBD1 (6 bases). This CDR3 region has 12 residues. CDR1 is MDHEN, CDR2 SYDVKM, per germline. This chain's CDR3 is CAGRVTGDGYTF. The CDR3, as DNA: TGTGCCGGCAGGGTGACAGGAGATGGCTACACCTTC.

The gene calls are TRBV7-9 and TRBJ2-2, with a weak D call TRBD1 (5 bases). V gave up 4 bases and J gave up 8 bases, with 8 bases separating them. CDR3 length: 12 amino acids. Germline V gene sequence: CDR1 SEHNR, CDR2 FQNEAQ (reference sequence). The CDR3 nucleotides read TGTGCCAGCAGCTCATGGACAGGGGAGCTGTTTTTT. Amino acid sequence: CASSSWTGELFF.

This rearrangement joins TRBV7-2 to TRBJ2-7; D gene unclear. V was trimmed by 5 bases and J by 1 base, leaving 12 bases between them. CDR1 is SGHTA, CDR2 FQGNSA, per germline. The CDR3 is 14 amino acids. DNA of the CDR3: TGTGCCAGCAGCCCGGAGAGATGGTCCTACGAGCAGTACGTC. Encoded protein: CASSPERWSYEQYV.

This clone was recorded many times. V gene TRBV28 combines with J gene TRBJ1-5, with 7 bases that match TRBD1. Germline loops: CDR1 MDHEN, CDR2 SYDVKM. The CDR3 extends over 13 amino acids. Trimming cost V 11 bases and J 1 base; bases outside gene matches: 5. CDR3 sequence (DNA): TGTGCCGGCCAGGGGGGAAGCAATCAGCCCCAGCATTTT. Translation: CAGQGGSNQPQHF.

A single count supports this clone. The V gene is TRBV7-2, the J gene TRBJ2-2; D unresolved. Trimming took 7 bases from V and 5 from J, leaving 17 bases between them. The CDR3 has 15 amino acids. Germline assignment: CDR1 SGHTA and CDR2 FQGNSA. The CDR3 loop reads CASTFPGIRTGELFF. CDR3 in DNA: TGTGCCAGCACCTTCCCGGGCATAAGGACCGGGGAGCTGTTTTTT.

The chain uses TRBV6-5 and TRBJ2-5; D call uncertain. The CDR3 contains 13 residues. V was trimmed by 0 bases and J by 5 bases, leaving 7 bases between them. Germline V gene lookup returns CDR1 MNHEY and CDR2 SVGAGI. This CDR3 is CASSYSSGETQYF. CDR3 coding DNA: TGTGCCAGCAGTTACTCGTCCGGGGAGACCCAGTACTTC.

This clone appeared once. The chain carries TRBV7-9 and TRBJ1-2; D possibly corresponds to TRBD1 (5 bases). V lost 7 bases and J lost 13, with 22 bases in between. Germline CDR1 reads SEHNR; CDR2 reads FQNEAQ (reference sequence). The CDR3 has 13 amino acids. CDR3: CASILPVAGYPTF. CDR3 DNA: TGTGCCAGCATCCTACCAGTGGCAGGGTATCCCACCTTC.

The V and J genes are TRBV27 and TRBJ2-7; TRBD2 aligns across 10 bases. This CDR3 is built from 16 residues. CDR1 is MNHEY, CDR2 SMNVEV, per germline (reference sequence). V gave up 10 bases and J gave up 3 bases; unmatched junction bases: 15. The CDR3, as DNA: TGTGCCACTCAAGCGGGGGGGCCTTTGGGTGGCTACGAGCAGTACTTC. It yields the protein CATQAGGPLGGYEQYF.

The CDR3 loop is CASSIAGSEQFF. The CDR3 DNA follows: TGTGCCAGCAGCATCGCCGGGTCTGAGCAGTTCTTC. J is TRBJ2-1 and V is TRBV7-8; D remains ambiguous. The V end lost 5 bases, the J end lost 9 bases, and 11 bases lay between the germline ends. The CDR3 has 12 residues. The germline V gene encodes CDR1 SGHVS and CDR2 FQNEAQ.

The chain uses TRBV7-9 and TRBJ2-1, with D tentatively TRBD1 (6 bases). From germline, CDR1 is SEHNR and CDR2 FQNEAQ (reference sequence). The length of the CDR3 is 15 residues. V lost 1 base, J lost 4 bases, and 11 bases lay in between. The DNA of the CDR3 is TGTGCCAGCAGCTTAGGGCAGGGGACATACAATGAGCAGTTCTTC. Encoded protein: CASSLGQGTYNEQFF. Full variable domain (missing parts from reference TRBV7-9 and TRBJ2-1): DTGVSQNPRHKITKRGQNVTFRCDPISEHNRLYWYRQTLGQGPEFLTYFQNEAQLEKSRLLSDRFSAERPKGSFSTLEIQRTEQGDSAMYLCASSLGQGTYNEQFFGPGTRLTVL.

This clone showed up just once. The chain uses TRBV27 and TRBJ1-1; D call uncertain. Trimming shortened V by 2 bases and J by 5 bases, and 9 bases separated the two germline ends. This CDR3 comprises 13 residues. Germline V CDR1 and CDR2: MNHEY, SMNVEV (reference sequence). CDR3 bases: TGTGCCAGCAGTTTAATAAGGGAAACTGAAGCTTTCTTT. Translating it yields CASSLIRETEAFF.

The V call is TRBV28, the J call TRBJ2-6, with D maybe TRBD1 (6 bases). This CDR3 spans 18 amino acids. Trimming took off 7 bases at V and 0 bases at J, with 19 bases between the two ends. Germline V lookup: CDR1 MDHEN, CDR2 SYDVKM. CDR3: CASTTGQPTLSGANVLTF. The CDR3 region has the DNA TGTGCCAGCACCACGGGACAACCAACCCTCTCTGGGGCCAACGTCCTGACTTTC.

This clone was observed a single time. The V and J genes are TRBV5-6 and TRBJ2-1, with unresolved D. V lost 2 bases and J lost 2, with 8 bases in between. The CDR3 loop spans 14 amino acids. Germline values: CDR1 SGHDT, CDR2 YYEEEE. The CDR3 nucleotides are TGTGCCAGCAGCTTCGGGTCCCCCTACAATGAGCAGTTCTTC. It translates to CASSFGSPYNEQFF. Full variable domain (missing parts from reference TRBV5-6 and TRBJ2-1): DAGVTQSPTHLIKTRGQQVTLRCSPKSGHDTVSWYQQALGQGPQFIFQYYEEEERQRGNFPDRFSGHQFPNYSSELNVNALLLGDSALYLCASSFGSPYNEQFFGPGTRLTVL.

The chain is built from TRBV7-6 and TRBJ2-1; D might be TRBD2 (7 bases). Germline loops: CDR1 SGHVS, CDR2 FNYEAQ. The ends were cut back, 5 bases at V and 7 bases at J, with 18 bases in the middle. This CDR3 contains 15 residues. CDR3 nucleotides: TGTGCCAGCAGCCTCCGGAGGGGGGGAGAAAATGAGCAGTTCTTC. Translated, it gives CASSLRRGGENEQFF.

CDR3 in DNA: TGTGCCAGCAGTTTTGCGGGGTATAATTCACCCCTCCACTTT. Translated: CASSFAGYNSPLHF. The rearrangement links TRBV27 to TRBJ1-6; D ambiguous. Trimming removed 3 bases at V and 4 bases at J, with 7 bases between. Per germline, CDR1 MNHEY and CDR2 SMNVEV (reference sequence). The CDR3 runs 14 residues.

The J gene is TRBJ1-5, the V gene TRBV2, with no clear D. Trimming left V 7 bases short and J 0 bases short, with 7 bases between. CDR1 is SNHLY and CDR2 is FYNNEI in the germline V gene. There are 13 residues in the CDR3. The CDR3 is CASIGNSNQPQHF. CDR3 DNA: TGTGCCAGCATTGGCAATAGCAATCAGCCCCAGCATTTT.